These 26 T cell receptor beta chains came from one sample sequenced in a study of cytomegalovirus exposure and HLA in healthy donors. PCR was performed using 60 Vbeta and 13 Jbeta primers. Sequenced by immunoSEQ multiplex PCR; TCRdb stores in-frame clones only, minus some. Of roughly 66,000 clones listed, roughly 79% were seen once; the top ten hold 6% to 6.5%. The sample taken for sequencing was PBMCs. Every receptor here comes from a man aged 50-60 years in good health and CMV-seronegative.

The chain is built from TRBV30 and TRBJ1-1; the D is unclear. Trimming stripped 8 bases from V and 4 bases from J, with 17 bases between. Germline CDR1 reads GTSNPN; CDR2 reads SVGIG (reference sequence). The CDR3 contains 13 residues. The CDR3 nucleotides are TGTGCCGTGACCCGGGGAGCGGGCACTGAAGCTTTCTTT. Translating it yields CAVTRGAGTEAFF.

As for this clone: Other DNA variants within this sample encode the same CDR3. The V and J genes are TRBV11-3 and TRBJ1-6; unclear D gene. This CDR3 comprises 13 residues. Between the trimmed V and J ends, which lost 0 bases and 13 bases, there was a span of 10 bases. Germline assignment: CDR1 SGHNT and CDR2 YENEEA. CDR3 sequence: CASSLEFGSPLHF. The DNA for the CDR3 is TGTGCCAGCAGCTTAGAATTCGGGTCCCCCCTCCACTTT.

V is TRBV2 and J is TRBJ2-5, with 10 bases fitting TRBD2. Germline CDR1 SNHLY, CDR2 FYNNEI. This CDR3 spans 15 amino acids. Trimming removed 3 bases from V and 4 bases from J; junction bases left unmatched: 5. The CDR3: CASSDRLAGSETQYF. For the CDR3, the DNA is TGTGCCAGCAGTGATAGACTAGCGGGTTCAGAGACCCAGTACTTC.

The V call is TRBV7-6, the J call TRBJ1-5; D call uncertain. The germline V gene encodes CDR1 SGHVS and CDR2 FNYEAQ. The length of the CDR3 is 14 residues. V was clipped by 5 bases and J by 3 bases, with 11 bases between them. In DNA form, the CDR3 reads TGTGCCAGCAGCCCCGACGGGTTCAATCAGCCCCAGCATTTT. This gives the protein CASSPDGFNQPQHF.

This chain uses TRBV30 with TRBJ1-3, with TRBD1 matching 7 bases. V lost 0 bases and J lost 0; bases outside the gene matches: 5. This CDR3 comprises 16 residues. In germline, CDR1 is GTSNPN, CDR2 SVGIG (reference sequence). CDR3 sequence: CAWSVGGMSSGNTIYF. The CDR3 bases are TGTGCCTGGAGTGTAGGGGGCATGAGCTCTGGAAACACCATATATTTT.

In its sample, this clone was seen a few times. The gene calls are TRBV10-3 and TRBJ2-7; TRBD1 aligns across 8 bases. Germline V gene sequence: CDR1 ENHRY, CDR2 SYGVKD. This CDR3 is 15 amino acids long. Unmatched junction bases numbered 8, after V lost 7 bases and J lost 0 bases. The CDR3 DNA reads TGTGCCATCACCGATAGGACAGGGAGCTCCTACGAGCAGTACTTC. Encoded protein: CAITDRTGSSYEQYF.

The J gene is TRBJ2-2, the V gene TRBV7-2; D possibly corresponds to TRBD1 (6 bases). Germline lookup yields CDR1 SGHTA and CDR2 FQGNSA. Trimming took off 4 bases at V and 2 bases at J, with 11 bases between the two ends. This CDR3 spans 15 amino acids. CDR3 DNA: TGTGCCAGCAGCTCGGACAGCGTAAACACCGGGGAGCTGTTTTTT. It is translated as CASSSDSVNTGELFF.

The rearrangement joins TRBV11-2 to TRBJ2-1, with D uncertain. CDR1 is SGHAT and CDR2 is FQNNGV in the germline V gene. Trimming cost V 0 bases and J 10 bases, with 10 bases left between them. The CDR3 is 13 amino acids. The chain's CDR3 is CASSLEIRWEQFF. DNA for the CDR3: TGTGCCAGCAGCTTAGAGATTCGGTGGGAGCAGTTCTTC.

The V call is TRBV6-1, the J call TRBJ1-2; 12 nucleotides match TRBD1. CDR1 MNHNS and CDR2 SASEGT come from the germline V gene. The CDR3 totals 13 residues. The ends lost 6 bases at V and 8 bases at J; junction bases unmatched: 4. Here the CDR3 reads CASSGTGGWGYTF. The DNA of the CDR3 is TGTGCCAGCAGCGGGACAGGGGGCTGGGGCTACACCTTC.

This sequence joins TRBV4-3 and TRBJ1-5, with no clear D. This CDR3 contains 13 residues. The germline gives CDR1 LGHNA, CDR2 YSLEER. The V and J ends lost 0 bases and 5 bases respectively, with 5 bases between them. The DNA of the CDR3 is TGCGCCAGCAGCCAAGATCGGGATCAGCCCCAGCATTTT. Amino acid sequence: CASSQDRDQPQHF.

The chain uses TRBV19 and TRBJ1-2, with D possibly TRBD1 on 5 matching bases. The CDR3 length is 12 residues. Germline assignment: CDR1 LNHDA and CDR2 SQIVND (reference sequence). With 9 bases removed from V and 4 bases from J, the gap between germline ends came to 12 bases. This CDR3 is CASVGVSYGYTF. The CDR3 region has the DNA TGTGCCAGCGTAGGGGTTAGCTATGGCTACACCTTC.

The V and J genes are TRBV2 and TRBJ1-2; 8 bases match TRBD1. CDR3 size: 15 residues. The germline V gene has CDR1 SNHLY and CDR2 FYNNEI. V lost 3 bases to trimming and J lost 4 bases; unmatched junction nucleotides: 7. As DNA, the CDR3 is TGTGCCAGCAGTGACCATGGACAGGGTTCCTATGGCTACACCTTC. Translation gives CASSDHGQGSYGYTF.

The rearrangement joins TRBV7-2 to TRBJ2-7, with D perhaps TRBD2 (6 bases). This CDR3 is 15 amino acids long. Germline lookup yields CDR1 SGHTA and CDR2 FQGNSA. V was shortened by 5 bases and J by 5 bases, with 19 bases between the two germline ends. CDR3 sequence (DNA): TGTGCCAGCAGCCGGACTCGGGGGAGCAGGAACGAGCAGTACTTC. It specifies CASSRTRGSRNEQYF.

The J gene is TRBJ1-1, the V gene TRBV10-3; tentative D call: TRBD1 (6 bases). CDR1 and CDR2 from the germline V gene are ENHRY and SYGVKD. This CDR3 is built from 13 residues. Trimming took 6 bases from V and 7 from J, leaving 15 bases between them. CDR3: CAIRGPTQGEAFF. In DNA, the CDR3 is TGTGCCATCAGAGGGCCGACACAGGGTGAAGCTTTCTTT.

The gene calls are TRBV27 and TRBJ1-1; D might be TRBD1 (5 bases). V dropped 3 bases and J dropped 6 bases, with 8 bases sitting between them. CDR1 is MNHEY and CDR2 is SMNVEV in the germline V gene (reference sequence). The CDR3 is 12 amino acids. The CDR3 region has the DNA TGTGCCAGCAGTTTGGGGGGATCTGAAGCTTTCTTT. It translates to CASSLGGSEAFF.

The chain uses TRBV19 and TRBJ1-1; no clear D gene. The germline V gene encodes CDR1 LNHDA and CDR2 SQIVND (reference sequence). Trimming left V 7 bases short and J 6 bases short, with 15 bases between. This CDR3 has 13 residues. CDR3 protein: CASKSQGRPEAFF. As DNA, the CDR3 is TGTGCCAGTAAATCACAAGGGAGGCCTGAAGCTTTCTTT. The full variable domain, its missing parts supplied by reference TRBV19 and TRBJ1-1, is DGGITQSPKYLFRKEGQNVTLSCEQNLNHDAMYWYRQDPGQGLRLIYYSQIVNDFQKGDIAEGYSVSREKKESFPLTVTSAQKNPTAFYLCASKSQGRPEAFFGQGTRLTVV.

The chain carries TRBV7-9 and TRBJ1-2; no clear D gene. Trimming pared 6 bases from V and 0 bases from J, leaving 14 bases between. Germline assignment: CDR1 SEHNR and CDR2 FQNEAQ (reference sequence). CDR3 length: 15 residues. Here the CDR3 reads CASSPRQKTNYGYTF. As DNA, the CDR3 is TGTGCCAGCAGTCCCAGACAAAAGACTAACTATGGCTACACCTTC.

CDR3 loop: CASSLKPGYSYEQYF. In nucleotides, the CDR3 is TGTGCCAGCAGCCTCAAACCAGGTTACTCCTACGAGCAGTACTTC. V gene TRBV21-1 combines with J gene TRBJ2-7; the D call in the table, TRBD1, was not verified against the DNA. TRBV21-1 is a listed pseudogene. The CDR3 sequence is 15 residues long.

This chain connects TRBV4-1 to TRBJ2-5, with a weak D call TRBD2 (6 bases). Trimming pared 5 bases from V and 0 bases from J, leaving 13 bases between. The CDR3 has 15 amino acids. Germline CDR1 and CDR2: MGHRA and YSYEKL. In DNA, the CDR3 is TGCGCCAGCAGCGATCGGGGGACGTACCAAGAGACCCAGTACTTC. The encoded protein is CASSDRGTYQETQYF.

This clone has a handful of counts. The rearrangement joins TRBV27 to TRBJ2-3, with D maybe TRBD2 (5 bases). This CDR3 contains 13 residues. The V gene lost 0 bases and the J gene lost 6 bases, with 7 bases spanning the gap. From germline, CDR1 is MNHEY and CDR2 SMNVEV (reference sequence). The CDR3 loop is CASSLSRGDTQYF. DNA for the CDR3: TGTGCCAGCAGTTTATCGCGCGGGGATACGCAGTATTTT.

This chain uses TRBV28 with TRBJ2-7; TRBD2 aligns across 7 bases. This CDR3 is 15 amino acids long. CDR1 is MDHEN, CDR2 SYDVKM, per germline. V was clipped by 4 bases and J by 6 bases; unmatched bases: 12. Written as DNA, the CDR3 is TGTGCCAGCAGTTCCACAGCGGGGAGGGCCGGCGAGCAGTACTTC. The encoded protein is CASSSTAGRAGEQYF.

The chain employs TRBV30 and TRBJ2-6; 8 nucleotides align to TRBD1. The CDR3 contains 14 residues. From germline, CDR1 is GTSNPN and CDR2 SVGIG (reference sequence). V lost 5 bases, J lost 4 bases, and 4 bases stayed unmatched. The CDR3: CAWDRGAGANVLTF. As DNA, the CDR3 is TGTGCCTGGGACAGGGGAGCCGGGGCCAACGTCCTGACTTTC.

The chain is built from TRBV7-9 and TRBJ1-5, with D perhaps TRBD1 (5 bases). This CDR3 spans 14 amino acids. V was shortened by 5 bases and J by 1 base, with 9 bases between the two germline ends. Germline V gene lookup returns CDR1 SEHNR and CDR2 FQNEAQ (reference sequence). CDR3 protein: CASSRGGSNQPQHF. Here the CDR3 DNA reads TGTGCCAGCAGCCGGGGGGGAAGCAATCAGCCCCAGCATTTT.

The CDR3 protein is CASRGQGSGELFF. As DNA, the CDR3 is TGTGCCAGCAGGGGGCAGGGATCCGGGGAGCTGTTTTTT. This chain uses TRBV7-6 with TRBJ2-2; a possible D gene is TRBD1 (5 bases). The CDR3 is 13 residues long. In germline, CDR1 is SGHVS, CDR2 FNYEAQ. V was cut by 6 bases and J by 6 bases, with 11 bases left in between.

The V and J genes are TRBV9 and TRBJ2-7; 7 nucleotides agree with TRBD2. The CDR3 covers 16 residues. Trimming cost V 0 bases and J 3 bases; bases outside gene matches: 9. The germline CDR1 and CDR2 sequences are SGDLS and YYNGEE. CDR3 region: CASSVESSGGIYEQYF. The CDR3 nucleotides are TGTGCCAGCAGCGTAGAGTCTAGCGGAGGAATCTACGAGCAGTACTTC.

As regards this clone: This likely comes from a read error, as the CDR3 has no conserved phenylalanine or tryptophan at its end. The CDR3 DNA reads TGTGCCACTCTAGAGACAGGAATCGGGGATGGCTACACCCTC. Translation: CATLETGIGDGYTL. This chain links TRBV10-3 with TRBJ1-2, with D possibly matching TRBD1 (6 bases). Germline V CDR1 and CDR2: ENHRY, SYGVKD. CDR3 size: 14 residues. The V end lost 10 bases, the J end lost 6 bases, and 21 bases lay between the germline ends.